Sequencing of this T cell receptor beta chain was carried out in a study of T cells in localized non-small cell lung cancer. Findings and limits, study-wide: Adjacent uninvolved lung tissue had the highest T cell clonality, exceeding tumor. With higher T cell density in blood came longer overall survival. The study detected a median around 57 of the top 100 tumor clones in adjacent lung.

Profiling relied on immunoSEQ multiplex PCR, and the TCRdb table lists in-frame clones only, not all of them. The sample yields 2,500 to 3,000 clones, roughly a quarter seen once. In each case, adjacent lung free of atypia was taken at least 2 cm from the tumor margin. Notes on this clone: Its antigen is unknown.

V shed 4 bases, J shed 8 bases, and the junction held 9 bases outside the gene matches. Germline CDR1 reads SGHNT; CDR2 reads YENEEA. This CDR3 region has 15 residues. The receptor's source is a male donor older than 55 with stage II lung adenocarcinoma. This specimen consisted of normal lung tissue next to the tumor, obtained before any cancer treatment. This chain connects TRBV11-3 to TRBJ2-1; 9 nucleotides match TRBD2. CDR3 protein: CASSSRAGGPHEQFF. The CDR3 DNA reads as TGTGCCAGCAGCTCGAGGGCGGGAGGGCCCCATGAGCAGTTCTTC.